Shown below are 27 T cell receptor beta chains from a single sample sequenced in a study of cytomegalovirus exposure and HLA in healthy donors (dated 2017 in TCRdb). Library construction relied on the immunoSEQ multiplex PCR assay. For the multiplex PCR, a mixture combining 60 forward primers for TCR Vbeta segments and 13 reverse primers for TCR Jbeta segments was used. TCRdb's version of the immuneACCESS table is confined to in-frame rearrangements and falls short of the full clone set. An unresolved V gene accounts for under half of the shortfall where checked; the remainder is of unknown origin. The sample profile shows about 180,000 clones; approximately 80% of them were found once. The top ten clonotypes cover 1.1% to 1.5% of the sample. Sequences were obtained from PBMCs. These receptors were taken from a girl aged 10-17 years in good health and CMV-seropositive.

The chain uses TRBV27 and TRBJ1-5; D not certain. This CDR3 comprises 12 residues. Per the germline V gene, CDR1 is MNHEY and CDR2 is SMNVEV (reference sequence). V lost 5 bases and J lost 6, with 8 bases in between. The CDR3 here is CASSRTAQPQHF. CDR3 nucleotides: TGTGCCAGCAGTCGTACAGCTCAGCCCCAGCATTTT.

This clone was recorded only once. V usage is TRBV6-1 and J usage is TRBJ1-2; possible D gene TRBD1, 5 bases. CDR1 is MNHNS, CDR2 SASEGT, per germline. CDR3 length: 13 residues. Trimming removed 2 bases at V and 4 bases at J, with 8 bases between. The CDR3 DNA reads TGTGCCAGCAGTGAACAGGGTTCCTATGGCTACACCTTC. Translating it yields CASSEQGSYGYTF.

The chain uses TRBV10-1 and TRBJ1-1; D may be TRBD1 (5 bases). Trimming pared 6 bases from V and 0 bases from J, leaving 11 bases between. The CDR3 totals 14 residues. Germline V gene lookup returns CDR1 WNHNN and CDR2 SYGVQD (reference sequence). The chain's CDR3 is CASRDGHLNTEAFF. CDR3 sequence (DNA): TGCGCCAGCAGGGACGGACACTTGAACACTGAAGCTTTCTTT.

This clone was observed a single time. CDR3 coding DNA: TGTGCCAGCAGCTCGACAGGGGGTAACTATGGCTACACCTTC. The encoded protein is CASSSTGGNYGYTF. The chain carries TRBV7-9 and TRBJ1-2, with TRBD1 identical over 9 bases. The germline V gene has CDR1 SEHNR and CDR2 FQNEAQ (reference sequence). V was pared by 4 bases and J by 1 base, with 1 base of the junction left unmatched. The CDR3 is made up of 14 amino acids.

V and J are TRBV7-9 and TRBJ2-5; possibly TRBD1 for D (5 bases). V was cut by 4 bases and J by 4 bases, with 10 bases left in between. This CDR3 contains 13 residues. Germline CDR1 is SEHNR and CDR2 is FQNEAQ (reference sequence). CDR3: CASSYQGGETQYF. For the CDR3, the DNA is TGTGCCAGCAGCTATCAGGGCGGAGAGACCCAGTACTTC.

The chain carries TRBV5-1 and TRBJ2-1, with D unclear. The V gene lost 4 bases and the J gene lost 5 bases, with 4 bases spanning the gap. CDR3 length: 11 amino acids. The V gene's germline CDR1 is SGHRS and CDR2 YFSETQ. CDR3 in amino acids: CASSQDNEQFF. In DNA, the CDR3 is TGCGCCAGCAGCCAGGACAATGAGCAGTTCTTC. Supplemented by reference TRBV5-1 and TRBJ2-1, the full variable domain reads KAGVTQTPRYLIKTRGQQVTLSCSPISGHRSVSWYQQTPGQGLQFLFEYFSETQRNKGNFPGRFSGRQFSNSRSEMNVSTLELGDSALYLCASSQDNEQFFGPGTRLTVL.

To note about this clone: The germline gene is not matched at one end of the junction; a read error may be the cause. This chain links TRBV7-7 with TRBJ2-1; weak D call: TRBD2 (5 bases). The CDR3 consists of 15 residues. Germline V gene lookup returns CDR1 SSHAT and CDR2 FNYEAQ (reference sequence). The CDR3 sequence is CASSLESGTYNEQFF. The CDR3 DNA reads as TGTGCTAGCAGCTTAGAGAGCGGTACCTACAATGAGCAGTTCTTC.

On this clone: The same CDR3 also results from other DNA sequences found in this sample. V usage is TRBV5-1 and J usage is TRBJ2-5; a possible D gene is TRBD2 (6 bases). Germline V gene sequence: CDR1 SGHRS, CDR2 YFSETQ. The germline V and J ends were trimmed by 1 base and 6 bases, with 16 bases remaining between them. The CDR3 consists of 15 residues. CDR3 residues: CASSLSGTVEKTQYF. The CDR3 nucleotides are TGCGCCAGCAGCTTGTCCGGGACTGTCGAGAAGACCCAGTACTTC.

V gene TRBV7-2 combines with J gene TRBJ1-5; D ambiguous. V was cut by 2 bases and J by 0 bases, with 5 bases left in between. CDR3 length: 14 amino acids. Per germline, CDR1 SGHTA and CDR2 FQGNSA. The CDR3: CASSLTASNQPQHF. The CDR3 DNA is TGTGCCAGCAGCTTAACAGCTAGCAATCAGCCCCAGCATTTT.

The rearrangement uses TRBV19 and TRBJ1-2, with TRBD1 matching over 10 bases. The J segment lost 6 bases and the V segment lost 11 bases, leaving 6 bases of the junction unmatched. The V gene's germline CDR1 is LNHDA and CDR2 SQIVND (reference sequence). CDR3 length equals 12 residues. CDR3 nucleotides: TGTGCCGCGACAGGGGGCGCCGATGGCTACACCTTC. Protein: CAATGGADGYTF. Variable domain in full (rest from reference TRBV19 and TRBJ1-2): DGGITQSPKYLFRKEGQNVTLSCEQNLNHDAMYWYRQDPGQGLRLIYYSQIVNDFQKGDIAEGYSVSREKKESFPLTVTSAQKNPTAFYLCAATGGADGYTFGSGTRLTVV.

This chain uses TRBV5-6 with TRBJ2-1; D is possibly TRBD1 (6 bases). Trimming left V 7 bases short and J 2 bases short, with 13 bases between. CDR1 and CDR2 from the germline V gene are SGHDT and YYEEEE. This CDR3 contains 14 residues. CDR3 amino acids: CASVSGVTYNEQFF. The CDR3, as DNA: TGTGCCAGCGTATCAGGGGTAACCTACAATGAGCAGTTCTTC.

The chain links TRBV15 to TRBJ1-3; D not resolved. V dropped 5 bases and J dropped 4 bases, with 15 bases sitting between them. Germline values: CDR1 LNHNV, CDR2 YYDKDF (reference sequence). This CDR3 contains 15 residues. Here the CDR3 reads CATSPPEQWGNTIYF. CDR3 in DNA: TGTGCCACCAGCCCTCCAGAACAGTGGGGAAACACCATATATTTT.

The V and J genes are TRBV19 and TRBJ2-5; 8 bases agree with TRBD2. After removal of 8 bases from V and 3 bases from J, the junction contained 11 bases not matched to a gene. Germline assignment: CDR1 LNHDA and CDR2 SQIVND (reference sequence). There are 15 residues in the CDR3. In DNA form, the CDR3 reads TGTGCCAGTTCTACTGGACTAGCCATGAAAGAGACCCAGTACTTC. Its translation: CASSTGLAMKETQYF.

This clone was recorded only once. The chain combines TRBV27 with TRBJ2-5, with TRBD1 matching over 8 bases. Germline CDR1 and CDR2: MNHEY and SMNVEV (reference sequence). The V segment lost 3 bases and the J segment 7 bases; nucleotides outside the gene matches: 13. This CDR3 region has 16 residues. The CDR3 DNA is TGTGCCAGCAGTTTCTCATATCCGGACAGGGCGGGGACCCAGTACTTC. This sequence encodes CASSFSYPDRAGTQYF.

The V gene is TRBV27, the J gene TRBJ2-3; possibly TRBD2 for D (5 bases). This CDR3 is built from 15 residues. The V gene lost 2 bases and the J gene lost 4 bases, with 13 bases spanning the gap. Germline CDR1 is MNHEY and CDR2 is SMNVEV (reference sequence). The CDR3 DNA sequence: TGTGCCAGCAGTTTAGGGTGGGGAGTGGCAGATACGCAGTATTTT. This translates into CASSLGWGVADTQYF.

The CDR3: CASSGTGAANEKLFF. The CDR3 DNA follows: TGTGCCAGCAGCGGGACAGGGGCGGCTAATGAAAAACTGTTTTTT. The genes are TRBV5-4 and TRBJ1-4, with 10 bases matching TRBD1. V lost 4 bases, J lost 3 bases, and 3 bases stayed unmatched. CDR1 is SGHNT, CDR2 YYREEE, per germline (reference sequence). There are 15 residues in the CDR3.

This chain uses TRBV25-1 with TRBJ2-5; maybe TRBD1 (5 bases). CDR3 length: 13 amino acids. CDR1 is MGHDK, CDR2 SYGVNS, per germline. V lost 3 bases and J 1 base, leaving 6 bases between the germline ends. CDR3 loop: CASSEGRQETQYF. The DNA for the CDR3 is TGTGCCAGCAGTGAGGGGCGCCAAGAGACCCAGTACTTC.

This clone was observed a single time. This rearrangement joins TRBV21-1 to TRBJ2-2; TRBD1, the table's D call, was not compared with the DNA. TRBV21-1 is a known pseudogene. This CDR3 region has 17 residues. CDR3 coding DNA: TGTGCCAGCAGCAACCTCCGGGACACTACGAACACCGGGGAGCTGTTTTTT. It is translated as CASSNLRDTTNTGELFF.

The chain carries TRBV25-1 and TRBJ2-7; the D gene is possibly TRBD1 (5 bases). Trimming stripped 6 bases from V and 1 base from J, with 7 bases between. CDR1 and CDR2 (germline): MGHDK, SYGVNS. The CDR3 is made up of 12 amino acids. CDR3 region: CASRRQSYEQYF. The CDR3 nucleotides are TGTGCCAGCAGAAGACAGTCCTACGAGCAGTACTTC.

The V gene is TRBV6-5, the J gene TRBJ1-4; unclear D gene. From germline, CDR1 is MNHEY and CDR2 SVGAGI. Trimming removed 6 bases at V and 8 bases at J, with 13 bases between. The CDR3 totals 13 residues. CDR3 sequence (DNA): TGTGCCAGCAGCCAGGTAGAAGGAGAAAAACTGTTTTTT. Amino acids: CASSQVEGEKLFF.

V gene TRBV4-3 combines with J gene TRBJ2-3; D gene ambiguous. Between the trimmed V and J ends, which lost 4 bases and 7 bases, there was a span of 18 bases. CDR1 is LGHNA and CDR2 is YSLEER in the germline V gene. This CDR3 is built from 15 residues. The CDR3 is CASSPTGSNIHTQYF. The CDR3 DNA reads as TGCGCCAGCAGCCCTACCGGGTCTAACATCCATACGCAGTATTTT.

V gene TRBV7-9 combines with J gene TRBJ2-7; TRBD2 aligns across 7 bases. The CDR3 sequence is 15 residues long. The V segment lost 6 bases and the J segment 7 bases; nucleotides outside the gene matches: 15. Germline-derived CDR1 and CDR2 are SEHNR and FQNEAQ (reference sequence). CDR3 DNA sequence: TGTGCCAGCAGGAAAAACGGCGGGAGTAGGGAAGAGCAGTACTTC. Its translation is CASRKNGGSREEQYF.

V gene TRBV9 combines with J gene TRBJ1-1, with D hard to call. The V end was cut by 0 bases, the J end by 4 bases, with 13 bases between. This CDR3 contains 15 residues. Per germline, CDR1 SGDLS and CDR2 YYNGEE. The CDR3 bases are TGTGCCAGCAGCGTAGGCAGCCGCGGAACCACTGAAGCTTTCTTT. It specifies CASSVGSRGTTEAFF.

This clone was observed a single time. V and J are TRBV19 and TRBJ1-2; D gene uncertain. The germline gives CDR1 LNHDA, CDR2 SQIVND (reference sequence). This CDR3 contains 13 residues. V lost 3 bases to trimming and J lost 6 bases, with 11 bases between them. The CDR3 nucleotides read TGTGCCAGTAGTATGCTCGGGTTGGATGGCTACACCTTC. It yields the protein CASSMLGLDGYTF.

J is TRBJ2-1 and V is TRBV5-6; D is perhaps TRBD2 (6 bases). V lost 4 bases and J lost 1, with 15 bases in between. Germline CDR1 SGHDT, CDR2 YYEEEE. This CDR3 contains 16 residues. The CDR3 DNA reads TGTGCCAGCAGCCGGGACTTCCGGGGGTCCTACAATGAGCAGTTCTTC. Protein: CASSRDFRGSYNEQFF.

The V and J genes are TRBV4-2 and TRBJ2-1, with 10 bases that match TRBD1. Germline V gene sequence: CDR1 LGHNA, CDR2 YNFKEQ. V shed 1 base and J 8 bases; nucleotides not matched to a gene: 11. The CDR3 has 17 residues. CDR3 bases: TGTGCCAGCAGCCAAGGCGGGACAGGGGCTAAGGGCCATGAGCAGTTCTTC. It translates to CASSQGGTGAKGHEQFF.

With regard to this clone: The identical CDR3 is also encoded by other nucleotide sequences in the sample. V is TRBV18 and J is TRBJ2-5; D is ambiguous. There are 11 residues in the CDR3. From germline, CDR1 is KGHSH and CDR2 LQKENI. Trimming removed 6 bases at V and 2 bases at J, with 4 bases between. The CDR3 spells CASSLQETQYF. DNA of the CDR3: TGTGCCAGCTCTCTACAAGAGACCCAGTACTTC. Full variable domain (outside the CDR3, taken from reference TRBV18 and TRBJ2-5): NAGVMQNPRHLVRRRGQEARLRCSPMKGHSHVYWYRQLPEEGLKFMVYLQKENIIDESGMPKERFSAEFPKEGPSILRIQQVVRGDSAAYFCASSLQETQYFGPGTRLLVL.